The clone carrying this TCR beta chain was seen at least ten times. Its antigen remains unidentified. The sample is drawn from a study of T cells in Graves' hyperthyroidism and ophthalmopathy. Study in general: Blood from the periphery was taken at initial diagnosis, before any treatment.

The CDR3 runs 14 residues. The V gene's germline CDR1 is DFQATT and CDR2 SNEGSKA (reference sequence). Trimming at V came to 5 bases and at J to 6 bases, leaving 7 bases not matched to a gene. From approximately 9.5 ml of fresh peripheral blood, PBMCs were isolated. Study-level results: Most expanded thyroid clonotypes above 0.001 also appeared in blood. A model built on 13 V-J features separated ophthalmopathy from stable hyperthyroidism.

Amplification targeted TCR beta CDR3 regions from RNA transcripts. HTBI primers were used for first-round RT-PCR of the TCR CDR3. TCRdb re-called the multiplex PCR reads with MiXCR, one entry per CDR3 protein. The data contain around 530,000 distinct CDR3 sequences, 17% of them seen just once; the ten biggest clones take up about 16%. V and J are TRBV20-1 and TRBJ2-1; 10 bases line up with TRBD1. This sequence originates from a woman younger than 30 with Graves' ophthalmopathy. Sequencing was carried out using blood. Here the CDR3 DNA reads TGCAGTGCTGAGACAGGGGGCGACCTCAATGAGCAGTTCTTC. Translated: CSAETGGDLNEQFF.